These 29 T cell receptor beta chains were sequenced from one sample in a study of vaccination and CD4 T cells after COVID-19. Cultured CD4+ T-cell DNA underwent Oncomine TCR Beta short-read sequencing. MiXCR was run by TCRdb on the PCR reads, yielding one entry per CDR3 protein. The profile covers 20,000 or so distinct CDR3 sequences, with roughly 47% appearing a single time and 26% taken by the ten largest. Treatment given: approximately 9-day PBMC culture with coronavirus spike peptide pools or control peptides (ViraFEST assay). For these receptors, no antigen is known. The input for sequencing was CD4+ T cells from blood, cultured in vitro, taken before SARS-CoV-2 vaccination. These TCRs come from a human donor who had recovered from COVID-19.

The chain joins TRBV20-1 to TRBJ2-3; D is undetermined. This CDR3 is built from 12 residues. The germline V gene encodes CDR1 DFQATT and CDR2 SNEGSKA (reference sequence). With 1 base removed from V and 0 bases from J, the gap between germline ends came to 2 bases. This chain's CDR3 is CSARVSTDTQYF. The CDR3 DNA reads as TGCAGTGCTAGAGTTAGCACAGATACGCAGTATTTT.

This clonotype was seen a few times. The CDR3 DNA reads TGCAGTGCTAGAGATCGACGCCTCGGCGGAGGCCAGCCCCAGCATTTT. Translation: CSARDRRLGGGQPQHF. V usage is TRBV20-1 and J usage is TRBJ1-5; D gene unclear. CDR1 is DFQATT, CDR2 SNEGSKA, per germline (reference sequence). V shed 0 bases and J shed 7 bases, with 19 bases lying between them. There are 16 residues in the CDR3.

The chain combines TRBV27 with TRBJ2-7; D may be TRBD2 (6 bases). Germline CDR1 is MNHEY and CDR2 is SMNVEV (reference sequence). Trimming pared 5 bases from V and 2 bases from J, leaving 22 bases between. The CDR3 length is 17 residues. The CDR3 DNA sequence: TGTGCCAGCAGTACGGGACGGGGGATAGGGGAACCCTACGAGCAGTACTTC. Encoded protein: CASSTGRGIGEPYEQYF.

The V and J genes are TRBV6-1 and TRBJ1-1; D is ambiguous. Trimming removed 6 bases from V and 1 base from J, with 0 bases in between. Germline CDR1 is MNHNS and CDR2 is SASEGT. The CDR3 sequence is 10 residues long. CDR3 in DNA: TGTGCCAGCAGGAACACTGAAGCTTTCTTT. Its translation: CASRNTEAFF.

The rearrangement links TRBV14 to TRBJ2-3; 9 bases are a match to TRBD1. Germline CDR1 SGHDN, CDR2 FVKESK. The CDR3 has 18 amino acids. Trimming at V came to 4 bases and at J to 3 bases, leaving 14 bases not matched to a gene. The CDR3 is CASSLKVRGTGKTDTQYF. Here the CDR3 DNA reads TGTGCCAGCAGCCTTAAGGTCCGAGGGACAGGGAAGACAGATACGCAGTATTTT.

This clonotype has a handful of counts. The chain uses TRBV7-2 and TRBJ1-3; no clear D. The CDR3 consists of 15 residues. The V gene's germline CDR1 is SGHTA and CDR2 FQGNSA. Trimming removed 5 bases from V and 6 bases from J, with 17 bases in between. The CDR3 region is CASSLSGSHSNTIYF. DNA of the CDR3: TGTGCCAGCAGCCTCAGTGGCAGCCATTCAAACACCATATATTTT.

This chain connects TRBV6-2 or TRBV6-3 to TRBJ2-7; 7 nucleotides align to TRBD2. V shed 8 bases, J shed 0 bases, and the junction held 7 bases outside the gene matches. Germline V gives CDR1 MNHEY, CDR2 SVGEGT. The CDR3 has 14 amino acids. The CDR3 bases are TGTGCCAGCCGGAACGGGGGGAGCTCCTACGAGCAGTACTTC. Translating gives CASRNGGSSYEQYF.

The chain is built from TRBV7-9 and TRBJ2-7; D remains unclear. Per germline, CDR1 SEHNR and CDR2 FQNEAQ (reference sequence). The length of the CDR3 is 12 residues. Deletions cut 5 bases from V and 7 bases from J, with 12 bases between. The CDR3 region is CASSVGDGEQYF. The DNA for the CDR3 is TGTGCCAGCAGCGTGGGCGATGGGGAGCAGTACTTC.

The chain is built from TRBV20-1 and TRBJ2-5; the D is unclear. Germline loops: CDR1 DFQATT, CDR2 SNEGSKA (reference sequence). With 4 bases removed from V and 2 bases from J, the gap between germline ends came to 14 bases. The CDR3 extends over 14 amino acids. The CDR3 loop reads CSATDPVNQETQYF. CDR3 nucleotides: TGCAGTGCTACCGATCCCGTAAATCAAGAGACCCAGTACTTC.

This CDR3 reads CASSSRDRGLVTNSGANVLTF. The CDR3 DNA follows: TGTGCCAGCAGTTCCCGGGACAGGGGGCTAGTAACCAACTCTGGGGCCAACGTCCTGACTTTC. The chain recombines TRBV12-3 or TRBV12-4 with TRBJ2-6; 12 bases map to TRBD1. V lost 4 bases and J lost 0; bases outside the gene matches: 13. The CDR3 sequence is 21 residues long.

This sequence joins TRBV4-2 and TRBJ1-6, with 8 nucleotides matching TRBD1. The CDR3 extends over 15 amino acids. Germline CDR1 LGHNA, CDR2 YNFKEQ. V lost 1 base to trimming and J lost 10 bases; unmatched junction nucleotides: 6. The CDR3 is CASSQAGQGYSPLHF. In DNA form, the CDR3 reads TGTGCCAGCAGCCAAGCTGGACAGGGATACTCACCCCTCCACTTT.

This clonotype was observed a few times. This chain links TRBV6-5 with TRBJ1-2; possibly TRBD1 for D (5 bases). V lost 2 bases and J 6 bases, leaving 13 bases between the germline ends. CDR3 length equals 14 residues. Germline values: CDR1 MNHEY, CDR2 SVGAGI. The DNA for the CDR3 is TGTGCCAGCAGTTACAGGGGAAGGGTGGATGGCTACACCTTC. It is translated as CASSYRGRVDGYTF.

Turning to this clonotype: The missing conserved phenylalanine or tryptophan at the end of this CDR3 makes a read error likely. The rearrangement uses TRBV2 and TRBJ2-4, with 7 nucleotides matching TRBD1. Trimming at V came to 5 bases and at J to 8 bases, leaving 9 bases not matched to a gene. CDR3 length equals 14 residues. Germline values: CDR1 SNHLY, CDR2 FYNNEI. CDR3 residues: CASSSQAGGDIQYL. The CDR3 nucleotides are TGTGCCAGCAGTAGCCAAGCAGGGGGTGACATTCAGTACCTC.

The chain has TRBV20-1 and TRBJ1-4; 7 nucleotides align to TRBD1. CDR1 is DFQATT, CDR2 SNEGSKA, per germline (reference sequence). J was trimmed by 8 bases and V by 4 bases; bases with no gene match: 10. The CDR3 runs to 14 residues. The CDR3 is CSAIDRVVGEKLFF. CDR3 sequence (DNA): TGCAGTGCTATAGACAGGGTTGTGGGGGAAAAACTGTTTTTT.

This clonotype has only a few counts. CDR3 bases: TGTGCCAGCAGCGTAGCCGGACAGGGAGTCCGGAACACTGAAGCTTTCTTT. Encoded protein: CASSVAGQGVRNTEAFF. V and J are TRBV9 and TRBJ1-1; 8 nucleotides line up with TRBD1. The CDR3 has 17 residues. The V segment lost 0 bases and the J segment 1 base; nucleotides outside the gene matches: 8. Germline assignment: CDR1 SGDLS and CDR2 YYNGEE. Based on the CDR3 plus reference TRBV9 and TRBJ1-1, the full variable domain is DSGVTQTPKHLITATGQRVTLRCSPRSGDLSVYWYQQSLDQGLQFLIQYYNGEERAKGNILERFSAQQFPDLHSELNLSSLELGDSALYFCASSVAGQGVRNTEAFFGQGTRLTVV.

In DNA, the CDR3 is TGTGCCACCAGCAGAGAAACCGGGACTAGCTACCCTGAGCAGTTCTTC. Encoded protein: CATSRETGTSYPEQFF. The chain links TRBV15 to TRBJ2-1, with 9 bases lining up with TRBD2. The CDR3 consists of 16 residues. The germline gives CDR1 LNHNV, CDR2 YYDKDF (reference sequence). V lost 0 bases to trimming and J lost 9 bases; unmatched junction nucleotides: 9.

This clonotype was observed a handful of times. The V gene is TRBV19, the J gene TRBJ1-1; D is unresolved. Germline V lookup: CDR1 LNHDA, CDR2 SQIVND (reference sequence). The CDR3 runs to 13 residues. Trimming left V 4 bases short and J 3 bases short, with 9 bases between. Here the CDR3 reads CASSRQADTEAFF. The CDR3 DNA sequence: TGTGCCAGTAGTAGACAAGCGGACACTGAAGCTTTCTTT.

The chain is built from TRBV6-5 and TRBJ1-2; 7 positions agree with TRBD1. V was clipped by 2 bases and J by 5 bases; unmatched bases: 11. This CDR3 region has 16 residues. Germline CDR1 is MNHEY and CDR2 is SVGAGI. The DNA for the CDR3 is TGTGCCAGCAGTTACCTCGGACAGGCAAAGGGTTATGGCTACACCTTC. It translates to CASSYLGQAKGYGYTF.

The rearrangement uses TRBV29-1 and TRBJ1-2; a possible D gene is TRBD1 (6 bases). The V end was cut by 6 bases, the J end by 8 bases, with 16 bases between. The CDR3 is 12 residues long. Germline lookup yields CDR1 SQVTM and CDR2 ANQGSEA. In nucleotides, the CDR3 is TGCAGCGTCACCGGGACAATAGGGGGCTACACCTTC. This gives the protein CSVTGTIGGYTF. The whole variable domain, remainder taken from reference TRBV29-1 and TRBJ1-2, is SAVISQKPSRDICQRGTSLTIQCQVDSQVTMMFWYRQQPGQSLTLIATANQGSEATYESGFVIDKFPISRPNLTFSTLTVSNMSPEDSSIYLCSVTGTIGGYTFGSGTRLTVV.

V usage is TRBV7-2 and J usage is TRBJ2-3, with no clear D. There are 12 residues in the CDR3. The germline V gene has CDR1 SGHTA and CDR2 FQGNSA. V gave up 8 bases and J gave up 0 bases, with 6 bases separating them. The CDR3 reads CASSTSTDTQYF. In DNA form, the CDR3 reads TGTGCCAGCTCTACTAGCACAGATACGCAGTATTTT.

The rearrangement joins TRBV6-2 or TRBV6-3 to TRBJ1-6; a possible D gene is TRBD1 (6 bases). The CDR3 has 17 residues. In germline, CDR1 is MNHEY, CDR2 SVGEGT. The germline V and J ends were trimmed by 0 bases and 5 bases, with 14 bases remaining between them. CDR3 in DNA: TGTGCCAGCAGTTACTCGACAGGAAGGGTCGATAATTCACCCCTCCACTTT. Translated: CASSYSTGRVDNSPLHF.

The chain joins TRBV27 to TRBJ2-1; TRBD2 matches at 10 bases. The CDR3 consists of 19 residues. CDR1 and CDR2 from the germline V gene are MNHEY and SMNVEV (reference sequence). The V and J ends lost 2 bases and 5 bases, in that order; junction bases with no gene match: 15. The CDR3 bases are TGTGCCAGCAGTTTAAGGTTTGGTCTAGCGGGAGAGTATGACAATGAGCAGTTCTTC. It yields the protein CASSLRFGLAGEYDNEQFF.

V usage is TRBV28 and J usage is TRBJ1-3; no clear D gene. Germline assignment: CDR1 MDHEN and CDR2 SYDVKM. The V and J ends lost 7 bases and 5 bases respectively, with 6 bases between them. The CDR3 runs 11 residues. The DNA of the CDR3 is TGTGCCAGCATCAACCGAAACACCATATATTTT. Residues: CASINRNTIYF.

This rearrangement joins TRBV20-1 to TRBJ2-3, with 10 bases that match TRBD2. The ends lost 0 bases at V and 9 bases at J; junction bases unmatched: 15. The CDR3 runs 17 residues. Germline CDR1 DFQATT, CDR2 SNEGSKA (reference sequence). This CDR3 reads CSARDQSGGAGYRTQYF. CDR3 nucleotides: TGCAGTGCTAGAGATCAGAGCGGGGGGGCCGGGTACAGAACGCAGTATTTT.

The chain uses TRBV7-8 and TRBJ2-1; possible D gene TRBD2, 5 bases. Germline values: CDR1 SGHVS, CDR2 FQNEAQ. This CDR3 region has 15 residues. Deletions cut 3 bases from V and 0 bases from J, with 9 bases between. DNA of the CDR3: TGTGCCAGCAGCTTCGGTGAGGGCTCCTACAATGAGCAGTTCTTC. It translates to CASSFGEGSYNEQFF.

The chain carries TRBV11-3 and TRBJ2-3, with 15 bases identical to TRBD2. CDR3 size: 16 residues. The ends lost 5 bases at V and 9 bases at J; junction bases unmatched: 9. CDR1 and CDR2 from the germline V gene are SGHNT and YENEEA. DNA for the CDR3: TGTGCCAGCAGCACCCGGACTAGCGGGAGGGGGTTGACGCAGTATTTT. It is translated as CASSTRTSGRGLTQYF.

This clonotype has more than one count but fewer than ten. This sequence joins TRBV7-2 and TRBJ1-1, with 7 bases identical to TRBD1. The CDR3 covers 15 residues. CDR1 is SGHTA, CDR2 FQGNSA, per germline. J gave up 0 bases and V 5 bases, and 6 bases lay outside the gene matches. This chain's CDR3 is CASSPAGGMNTEAFF. The CDR3 bases are TGTGCCAGCAGCCCGGCAGGGGGAATGAACACTGAAGCTTTCTTT. The full variable domain, with the rest looked up from reference TRBV7-2 and TRBJ1-1, is GAGVSQSPSNKVTEKGKDVELRCDPISGHTALYWYRQSLGQGLEFLIYFQGNSAPDKSGLPSDRFSAERTGGSVSTLTIQRTQQEDSAVYLCASSPAGGMNTEAFFGQGTRLTVV.

The chain joins TRBV10-3 to TRBJ1-2; no clear D gene. Germline CDR1 ENHRY, CDR2 SYGVKD. CDR3 length: 13 amino acids. The ends were cut back, 0 bases at V and 5 bases at J, with 7 bases in the middle. The CDR3 protein is CAISESVGYGYTF. In nucleotides, the CDR3 is TGTGCCATCAGTGAGTCCGTAGGGTATGGCTACACCTTC.

This chain joins TRBV10-1 and TRBJ2-2; D call uncertain. V lost 0 bases and J 2 bases, leaving 13 bases between the germline ends. This CDR3 has 17 amino acids. Germline V lookup: CDR1 WNHNN, CDR2 SYGVQD (reference sequence). CDR3 in amino acids: CASSESTWGFNTGELFF. The CDR3 nucleotides are TGCGCCAGCAGTGAGTCGACATGGGGTTTCAACACCGGGGAGCTGTTTTTT.